This T cell receptor (beta chain) was found in a study of blood T cell repertoires in COVID-19. Turning to the study itself: COVID-19 samples, acute and convalescent, were from the United States, Italy and Spain.

The CDR3 contains 15 residues. Per germline, CDR1 SGHRS and CDR2 YFSETQ. V lost 5 bases and J lost 6; bases outside the gene matches: 8. Sequencing used immunoSEQ multiplex PCR; TCRdb keeps in-frame clones, though not all of them. Among 97,000 or so clones listed, 82% were seen once. The source is a man aged 80 or over with acute or convalescent COVID-19. This rearrangement joins TRBV5-1 to TRBJ2-2; 9 nucleotides match TRBD1. The sample consisted of peripheral blood. The CDR3 sequence is CASRGGQGIPGELFF. CDR3 nucleotide sequence: TGCGCCAGCAGGGGTGGACAGGGGATACCCGGGGAGCTGTTTTTT.